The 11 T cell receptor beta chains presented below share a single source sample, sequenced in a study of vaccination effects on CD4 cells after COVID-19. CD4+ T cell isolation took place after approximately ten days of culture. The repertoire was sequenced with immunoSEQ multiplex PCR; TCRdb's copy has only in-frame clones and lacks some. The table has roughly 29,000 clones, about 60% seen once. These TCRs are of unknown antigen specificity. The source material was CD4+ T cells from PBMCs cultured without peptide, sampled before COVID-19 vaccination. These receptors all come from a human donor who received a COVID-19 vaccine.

The CDR3 loop reads CASSFPGLRRGAQYF. The CDR3 DNA reads TGCGCCAGCAGCTTCCCGGGACTCCGTCGAGGGGCCCAGTACTTC. This rearrangement joins TRBV5-1 to TRBJ2-5; TRBD2 is a possible D gene (6 bases). The germline V gene encodes CDR1 SGHRS and CDR2 YFSETQ. CDR3 length: 15 residues. V was trimmed by 2 bases and J by 9 bases, leaving 20 bases between them.

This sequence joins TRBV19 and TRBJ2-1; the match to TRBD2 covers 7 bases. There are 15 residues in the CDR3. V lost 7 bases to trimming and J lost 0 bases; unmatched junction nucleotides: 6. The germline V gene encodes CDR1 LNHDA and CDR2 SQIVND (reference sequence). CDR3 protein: CASNSLANSYNEQFF. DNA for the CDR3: TGTGCCAGTAACTCACTAGCGAACTCCTACAATGAGCAGTTCTTC. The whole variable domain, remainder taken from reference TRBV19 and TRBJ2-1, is DGGITQSPKYLFRKEGQNVTLSCEQNLNHDAMYWYRQDPGQGLRLIYYSQIVNDFQKGDIAEGYSVSREKKESFPLTVTSAQKNPTAFYLCASNSLANSYNEQFFGPGTRLTVL.

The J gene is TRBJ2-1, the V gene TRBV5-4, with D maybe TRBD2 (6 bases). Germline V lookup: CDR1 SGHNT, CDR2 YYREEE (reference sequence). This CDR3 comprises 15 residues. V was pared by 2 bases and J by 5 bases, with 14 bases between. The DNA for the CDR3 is TGTGCCAGCAGCTTTTACCGGGAGAACAACAATGAGCAGTTCTTC. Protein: CASSFYRENNNEQFF.

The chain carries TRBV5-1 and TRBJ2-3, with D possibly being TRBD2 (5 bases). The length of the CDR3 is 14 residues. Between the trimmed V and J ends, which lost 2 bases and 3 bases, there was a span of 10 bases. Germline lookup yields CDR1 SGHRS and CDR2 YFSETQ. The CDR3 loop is CASSFGIPTDTQYF. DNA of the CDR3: TGCGCCAGCAGCTTCGGGATCCCAACAGATACGCAGTATTTT.

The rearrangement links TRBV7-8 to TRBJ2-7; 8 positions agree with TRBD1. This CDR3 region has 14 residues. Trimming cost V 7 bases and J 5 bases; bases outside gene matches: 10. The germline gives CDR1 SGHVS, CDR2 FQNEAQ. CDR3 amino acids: CASTVDRGVDEQYF. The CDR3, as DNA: TGTGCCAGCACGGTCGACAGGGGCGTCGACGAGCAGTACTTC.

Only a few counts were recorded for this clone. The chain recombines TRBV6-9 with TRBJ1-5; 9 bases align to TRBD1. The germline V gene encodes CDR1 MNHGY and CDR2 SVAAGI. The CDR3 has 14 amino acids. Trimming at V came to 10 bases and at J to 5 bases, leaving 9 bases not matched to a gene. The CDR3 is CATARTGDDQPQHF. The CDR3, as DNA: TGTGCCACCGCCAGGACAGGGGATGATCAGCCCCAGCATTTT.

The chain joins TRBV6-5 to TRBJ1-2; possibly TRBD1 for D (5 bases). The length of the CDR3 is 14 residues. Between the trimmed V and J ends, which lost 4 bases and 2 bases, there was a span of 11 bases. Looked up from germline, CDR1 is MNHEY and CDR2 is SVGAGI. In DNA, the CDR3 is TGTGCCAGCAGTTGGTCCACAGGAAACTATGGCTACACCTTC. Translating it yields CASSWSTGNYGYTF.

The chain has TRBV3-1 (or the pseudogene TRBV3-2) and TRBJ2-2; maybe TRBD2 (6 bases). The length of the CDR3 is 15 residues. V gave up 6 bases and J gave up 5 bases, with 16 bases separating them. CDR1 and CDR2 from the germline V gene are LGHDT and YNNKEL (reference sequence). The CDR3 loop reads CASRVLALGTGELFF. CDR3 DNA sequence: TGTGCCAGCAGGGTACTAGCTCTGGGGACCGGGGAGCTGTTTTTT.

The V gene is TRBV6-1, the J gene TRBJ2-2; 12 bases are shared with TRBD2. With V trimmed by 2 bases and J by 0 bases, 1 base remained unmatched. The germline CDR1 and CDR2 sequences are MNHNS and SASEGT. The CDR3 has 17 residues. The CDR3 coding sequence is TGTGCCAGCAGTGAAAGACTAGCGGGGGCGAACACCGGGGAGCTGTTTTTT. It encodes CASSERLAGANTGELFF.

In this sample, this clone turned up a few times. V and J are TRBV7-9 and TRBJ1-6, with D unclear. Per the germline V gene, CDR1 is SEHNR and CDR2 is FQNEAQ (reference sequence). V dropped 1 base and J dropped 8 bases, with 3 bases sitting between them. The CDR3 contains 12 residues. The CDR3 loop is CASSLGDSPLHF. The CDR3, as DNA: TGTGCCAGCAGCTTAGGTGATTCACCCCTCCACTTT.

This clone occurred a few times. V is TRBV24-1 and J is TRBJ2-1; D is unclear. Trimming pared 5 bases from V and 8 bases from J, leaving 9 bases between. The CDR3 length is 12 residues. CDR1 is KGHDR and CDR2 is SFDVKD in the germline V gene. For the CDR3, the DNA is TGTGCCACCAGTGGCAGCGTCGATGAGCAGTTCTTC. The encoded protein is CATSGSVDEQFF.